What follows describes a single T cell receptor beta chain. What it binds is not known. The CDR3 runs to 14 residues. Per germline, CDR1 MNHEY and CDR2 SVGAGI. V shed 2 bases, J shed 5 bases, and the junction held 3 bases outside the gene matches. These data belong to a study of cytomegalovirus exposure and HLA in healthy donors. The study's findings and limits: It has been reported that TCR beta sequences accurately predicted the HLA-A and HLA-B alleles of most subjects. Later work found that TCR association rates differed between HLA loci; DRB1 had the most and HLA-C the fewest.

PCR primers comprised 60 Vbeta and 13 Jbeta primers. The table came from immunoSEQ multiplex PCR; TCRdb's copy has only in-frame clones and leaves some out. The sample holds 90,000 to 130,000 clones, 75% to 80% seen once. The chain couples TRBV6-5 to TRBJ1-5, with 7 bases matching TRBD1. The source of this sequence is a woman under 40 in good health and CMV-seronegative. Sample: PBMCs. This chain's CDR3 is CASSYDRVDQPQHF. The CDR3 bases are TGTGCCAGCAGTTACGACAGGGTGGATCAGCCCCAGCATTTT.